A selection of T cell receptor beta chains follows, all from one sample in a study of tumor-infiltrating lymphocytes in primary liver carcinoma. TCRdb called the multiplex PCR reads again in MiXCR, with one record for every CDR3 protein. The sample has 150,000 to 200,000 distinct CDR3 sequences; 50% to 75% are singletons. The sample taken for sequencing was peripheral blood. The receptors were gathered from a man aged 35-49 years with primary liver carcinoma and hepatitis B virus infection. CDR3s include the opening cysteine and the closing phenylalanine or tryptophan. A D gene is named only where the DNA matches it firmly. Clone size is given for some rows only: seen once, a few or many times, or a class if the clone is expanded.

j_call	d_call	clone_size	v_call	cdr3_length	cdr3_aa	cdr3_nt
TRBJ2-7	TRBD2	.	TRBV7-9	14	CASSDPSGADEQYF	TGTGCCAGCAGCGATCCTAGCGGGGCGGACGAGCAGTACTTC
TRBJ2-1	TRBD2	.	TRBV12-3/TRBV12-4	14	CASTQREVHNEQFF	TGTGCCAGCACCCAGCGGGAGGTCCACAATGAGCAGTTCTTC
TRBJ2-1	.	.	TRBV29-1	13	CSVDRVGYNEQFF	TGCAGCGTTGACAGGGTCGGATACAATGAGCAGTTCTTC
TRBJ2-1	.	once	TRBV29-1	14	CSALSRSGYNEQFF	TGCAGCGCCCTCAGCAGGAGTGGCTACAATGAGCAGTTCTTC
TRBJ2-7	.	.	TRBV11-2	15	CGSSLQGTGLREQYF	TGTGGCAGCAGCTTACAAGGGACGGGGCTGCGGGAGCAGTACTTC
TRBJ1-1	.	.	TRBV7-9	12	CASSPITGEAFF	TGTGCCAGCAGCCCCATTACAGGGGAAGCTTTCTTT
TRBJ1-4	.	few	TRBV4-1	14	CASSQHLSLEKLFF	TGCGCCAGCAGCCAACATCTGTCCCTCGAAAAACTGTTTTTT
TRBJ2-2	TRBD2	.	TRBV4-1	15	CASSQDGGVTGELFF	TGCGCCAGCAGCCAAGATGGGGGGGTAACCGGGGAGCTGTTTTTT
TRBJ2-7	.	once	TRBV29-1	12	CSAGRGNHGQYF	TGCAGCGCGGGTAGGGGTAATCACGGGCAGTACTTC
TRBJ2-2	TRBD2	.	TRBV5-1	16	CASSPGGGANTGELFF	TGCGCCAGCAGCCCCGGGGGGGGTGCAAACACCGGGGAGCTGTTTTTT
TRBJ1-1	.	few	TRBV29-1	14	CSVEGGAGGTEAFF	TGCAGCGTTGAAGGGGGTGCAGGTGGCACTGAAGCTTTCTTT
TRBJ2-7	.	.	TRBV11-1	12	CASSIHGYEQYF	TGCGCCAGCAGCATACATGGCTACGAGCAGTACTTC
TRBJ1-1	.	.	TRBV12-3/TRBV12-4	13	CASSRCMGHVAFF	TGTGCCAGCAGCCGATGCATGGGTCATGTAGCTTTCTTT
TRBJ1-3	.	.	TRBV29-1	14	CSVEGSGRRDTIYF	TGCAGCGTTGAAGGCTCGGGAAGGAGAGACACCATATATTTT
TRBJ1-6	.	.	TRBV11-2	15	CASSLYGHSNSPLHF	TGTGCCAGCAGCTTATACGGACATAGTAATTCACCCCTCCACTTT
TRBJ2-3	.	.	TRBV7-9	15	CASRPADVGTDTQYF	TGTGCCAGCAGACCCGCGGACGTTGGCACAGATACGCAGTATTTT